This TCR beta chain is drawn from a study of blood T cell repertoires in COVID-19. Study overall: Samples taken during acute and convalescent COVID-19 were collected in the United States, Italy and Spain.

Germline lookup yields CDR1 LNHNV and CDR2 YYDKDF (reference sequence). The CDR3 runs 19 residues. V shed 3 bases and J 4 bases; nucleotides not matched to a gene: 16. Participants came from about two dozen US areas, aged roughly 18 to 95 years. Participants' own reports of clinical history determined their cohort assignment. Profiled with immunoSEQ multiplex PCR; TCRdb holds only in-frame clones, not every one. The sample carries roughly 250,000 clones, about nine tenths recorded once. This clone was counted a single time. This clonotype was obtained from a woman aged 40 to 50 with acute COVID-19. The rearrangement uses TRBV15 and TRBJ1-4, with 8 bases matching TRBD1. Sample: PBMCs or T cells enriched from blood (not recorded which). DNA for the CDR3: TGTGCCACCAGCAGGTTCCGATGGACAGGGATTCGAGATAATGAAAAACTGTTTTTT. It specifies CATSRFRWTGIRDNEKLFF.